What follows describes a single T cell receptor (beta chain). Its antigen is unidentified. Germline is not matched at one junction end, which may reflect a read error. The V gene's germline CDR1 is MNHEY and CDR2 SVGAGI. The CDR3 length is 13 residues. The assay was immunoSEQ multiplex PCR, and TCRdb's table has in-frame clones only and misses some. The sample lists over a million clones, 75% to 80% occurring once. This entry is derived from a study of shared clonotypes between healthy human individuals. Notes on the study in general: Represented diversity (both genetic and exposure-history) was limited by the small number of donors.

This chain uses TRBV6-5 with TRBJ2-7; possibly TRBD1 for D (5 bases). The specimen sequenced was memory CD4+ T cells from PBMCs. Regarding subset: CD45RA-negative fraction. The TCR was taken from a man in his late teens or twenties in good health. Some clones in this sample may be carry-over from other donors' samples. CDR3 residues: CASRRGTSCEQYF. The CDR3 DNA sequence: TGTGCCAGTAGAAGGGGAACTTCCTGCGAGCAGTACTTC.